The 15 T cell receptor beta chains presented below share a single source sample, sequenced in a study of T cell responses to AZD1222 COVID-19 vaccine. The protocol was immunoSEQ multiplex PCR, while the TCRdb copy is restricted to in-frame clones and leaves out a portion. Found here are around 110,000 clones, around 91% of them singletons; the top ten hold around 1.6%. The input for sequencing was peripheral blood, taken 28 days after the second AZD1222 dose. The receptors come from an adult who received the AZD1222 COVID-19 vaccine.

This chain connects TRBV28 to TRBJ2-1; a weak D match, TRBD2 (5 bases). Germline V gene lookup returns CDR1 MDHEN and CDR2 SYDVKM. With 3 bases removed from V and 5 bases from J, the gap between germline ends came to 14 bases. This CDR3 is 15 amino acids long. The CDR3 DNA follows: TGTGCCAGCAGTTTTCGACCACTAGGGAACAATGAGCAGTTCTTC. Translated, it gives CASSFRPLGNNEQFF.

The chain uses TRBV5-1 and TRBJ1-1, with 10 bases identical to TRBD1. Trimming removed 4 bases from V and 2 bases from J; junction bases left unmatched: 5. The germline V gene has CDR1 SGHRS and CDR2 YFSETQ. The CDR3 is made up of 15 amino acids. The CDR3: CASSVRDRGNTEAFF. The CDR3 nucleotides are TGCGCCAGCAGCGTCCGGGACAGGGGTAACACTGAAGCTTTCTTT.

The rearrangement links TRBV5-1 to TRBJ2-5; tentative D call: TRBD1 (6 bases). The V end was cut by 4 bases, the J end by 2 bases, with 15 bases between. Germline CDR1 reads SGHRS; CDR2 reads YFSETQ. The CDR3 spans 15 residues. The CDR3 is CASSLGQHTQETQYF. As DNA, the CDR3 is TGCGCCAGCAGCCTGGGACAACATACACAAGAGACCCAGTACTTC.

In nucleotides, the CDR3 is TGCGCCAGCAGTGATTCGGACAGGGATAATTCACCCCTCCACTTT. Its protein is CASSDSDRDNSPLHF. J is TRBJ1-6 and V is TRBV10-1, with TRBD1 identical over 8 bases. The germline CDR1 and CDR2 sequences are WNHNN and SYGVQD (reference sequence). The CDR3 covers 15 residues. Trimming took 3 bases from V and 5 from J; bases not matched to a gene: 3.

Worth noting for this clone: Other DNA sequences from this sample encode an identical CDR3 as well. This chain joins TRBV19 and TRBJ2-5; D gene uncertain. Germline V CDR1 and CDR2: LNHDA, SQIVND (reference sequence). Trimming pared 5 bases from V and 1 base from J, leaving 5 bases between. The CDR3 has 12 amino acids. The CDR3 here is CASSRAQETQYF. The CDR3 DNA reads as TGTGCCAGTAGTCGGGCCCAAGAGACCCAGTACTTC.

Written as DNA, the CDR3 is TGTGCCAGCAGCCCCGGTGGGACTAGCGGAGTAGATACGCAGTATTTT. This gives the protein CASSPGGTSGVDTQYF. The genes are TRBV5-6 and TRBJ2-3; 11 bases fit TRBD2. With 4 bases clipped from V and 5 bases from J, the junction kept 9 bases outside the gene matches. Germline V gene lookup returns CDR1 SGHDT and CDR2 YYEEEE. This CDR3 region has 16 residues.

J is TRBJ2-7 and V is TRBV12-3 or TRBV12-4; no definite D call. Trimming shortened V by 3 bases and J by 4 bases, and 10 bases separated the two germline ends. The CDR3 loop spans 13 amino acids. This chain's CDR3 is CASSFSGTYEQYF. The DNA of the CDR3 is TGTGCCAGCAGTTTCAGTGGAACTTACGAGCAGTACTTC.

V gene TRBV15 combines with J gene TRBJ2-5; D is uncertain. Germline CDR1 LNHNV, CDR2 YYDKDF (reference sequence). This CDR3 has 15 residues. Deletions cut 5 bases from V and 0 bases from J, with 13 bases between. The CDR3 reads CATSATTAYQETQYF. The CDR3 nucleotides read TGTGCCACCAGCGCTACAACAGCGTACCAAGAGACCCAGTACTTC. The complete variable domain, with remaining parts taken from reference TRBV15 and TRBJ2-5, reads DAMVIQNPRYQVTQFGKPVTLSCSQTLNHNVMYWYQQKSSQAPKLLFHYYDKDFNNEADTPDNFQSRRPNTSFCFLDIRSPGLGDTAMYLCATSATTAYQETQYFGPGTRLLVL.

The V call is TRBV11-2, the J call TRBJ2-7; D may be TRBD1 (6 bases). Germline V gene data show CDR1 as SGHAT and CDR2 as FQNNGV. The CDR3 covers 13 residues. V was pared by 5 bases and J by 7 bases, with 15 bases between. The CDR3 nucleotides are TGTGCCAGCAGCACCACAGGGTCGGGGGAGCAGTACTTC. Protein sequence: CASSTTGSGEQYF.

The chain uses TRBV29-1 and TRBJ2-1; 9 nucleotides agree with TRBD1. Germline-derived CDR1 and CDR2 are SQVTM and ANQGSEA. The CDR3 length is 13 residues. With 6 bases clipped from V and 7 bases from J, the junction kept 7 bases outside the gene matches. Here the CDR3 DNA reads TGCAGCGTATGGGACAGGGATAAAAATGAGCAGTTCTTC. Protein product: CSVWDRDKNEQFF.

CDR3 residues: CASSLGGTGELFF. CDR3 nucleotides: TGCGCCAGCAGCTTGGGAGGCACCGGGGAGCTGTTTTTT. The chain combines TRBV5-1 with TRBJ2-2; no definite D call. The CDR3 contains 13 residues. Germline lookup yields CDR1 SGHRS and CDR2 YFSETQ. Trimming cost V 0 bases and J 4 bases, with 4 bases left between them.

The V and J genes are TRBV5-6 and TRBJ2-3; 7 nucleotides align to TRBD2. Per germline, CDR1 SGHDT and CDR2 YYEEEE. The CDR3 is made up of 16 amino acids. The V segment lost 4 bases and the J segment 0 bases; nucleotides outside the gene matches: 8. The CDR3 reads CASSLSGLRSTDTQYF. The DNA of the CDR3 is TGTGCCAGCAGCCTTAGCGGGCTACGAAGCACAGATACGCAGTATTTT. Full variable domain (rest looked up from reference TRBV5-6 and TRBJ2-3): DAGVTQSPTHLIKTRGQQVTLRCSPKSGHDTVSWYQQALGQGPQFIFQYYEEEERQRGNFPDRFSGHQFPNYSSELNVNALLLGDSALYLCASSLSGLRSTDTQYFGPGTRLTVL.

This clone was counted once. V and J are TRBV30 and TRBJ2-1; TRBD1 might be the D (5 bases). V was trimmed by 4 bases and J by 3 bases, leaving 10 bases between them. The CDR3 extends over 13 amino acids. The V gene's germline CDR1 is GTSNPN and CDR2 SVGIG (reference sequence). The CDR3 nucleotides read TGTGCCTGGAATCCCAGGGACTACAATGAGCAGTTCTTC. It encodes CAWNPRDYNEQFF.

The V gene is TRBV19, the J gene TRBJ1-1; D gene unclear. Germline loops: CDR1 LNHDA, CDR2 SQIVND (reference sequence). Trimming pared 5 bases from V and 1 base from J, leaving 8 bases between. This CDR3 comprises 13 residues. The CDR3 is CASSSTWNTEAFF. CDR3 bases: TGTGCCAGTAGTTCGACATGGAACACTGAAGCTTTCTTT. Full variable domain (outside the CDR3, taken from reference TRBV19 and TRBJ1-1): DGGITQSPKYLFRKEGQNVTLSCEQNLNHDAMYWYRQDPGQGLRLIYYSQIVNDFQKGDIAEGYSVSREKKESFPLTVTSAQKNPTAFYLCASSSTWNTEAFFGQGTRLTVV.

CDR3 residues: CSVEGVPGREQFF. The CDR3, as DNA: TGCAGCGTTGAAGGGGTACCGGGTCGGGAGCAGTTCTTC. This chain joins TRBV29-1 and TRBJ2-1; D call uncertain. Per germline, CDR1 SQVTM and CDR2 ANQGSEA. CDR3 length: 13 amino acids. V shed 1 base and J shed 10 bases, with 14 bases lying between them.